One and the same sample provided the 10 T cell receptor beta chains below, sequenced in a study of tumor and adjacent non-tumor tissue in lung cancer (dated 2018 in TCRdb). Library preparation used multiplex PCR. The listed sequencing device is Illumina HiSeq 2500. TCRbeta libraries were constructed through three rounds of nested PCR with primers (Table S4) according to protocols modified from ARM-PCR. In TCRdb, the public reads were trimmed at Q25 with fastp and aligned with MiXCR, with productive beta chains retained. Rows with a matching CDR3 protein are joined into one entry that keeps the most common DNA and genes. The sample contains about 200,000 distinct CDR3 sequences, 70% to 75% of them found a single time. Together, the top ten hold almost 25% of the sample. Bulk unsorted tissue served as the source for RNA extraction, and RNA quality was assessed using a NanoDrop ND-1000 and an Agilent 2100.

The sequenced sample consisted of lung tumor tissue. The receptors stem from a man in his sixties with non-small cell lung cancer.

V and J are TRBV18 and TRBJ1-4, with a possible D match to TRBD1 (5 bases). CDR1 and CDR2 (germline): KGHSH, LQKENI. The CDR3 is 14 residues long. The ends were cut back, 0 bases at V and 8 bases at J, with 10 bases in the middle. CDR3: CASSPPGTREKLFF. CDR3 nucleotide sequence: TGTGCCAGCTCACCACCGGGGACCCGGGAAAAACTGTTTTTT.

This clonotype was found a few times. At one end the junction does not follow the germline gene, possibly because of a read error. The chain couples TRBV6-5 to TRBJ2-5; D gene ambiguous. The length of the CDR3 is 15 residues. The V gene's germline CDR1 is MNHEY and CDR2 SVGAGI. CDR3: CTSSYSFGLSETQYF. DNA for the CDR3: TGTACCAGCAGTTACTCGTTCGGTCTCTCGGAGACCCAGTACTTC.

The chain uses TRBV5-5 and TRBJ2-1, with 11 bases fitting TRBD2. This CDR3 is built from 16 residues. With V trimmed by 0 bases and J by 3 bases, 2 bases remained unmatched. Germline V gives CDR1 SGHKS, CDR2 YYEKEE (reference sequence). The CDR3, as DNA: TGTGCCAGCAGCTTGGTAGCGGGAGGGGTCTACAATGAGCAGTTCTTC. It codes for CASSLVAGGVYNEQFF.

This clonotype was detected a few times. The J gene is TRBJ2-5, the V gene TRBV4-3; 13 bases map to TRBD2. This CDR3 has 17 amino acids. The germline CDR1 and CDR2 sequences are LGHNA and YSLEER. V shed 3 bases, J shed 1 base, and the junction held 5 bases outside the gene matches. The CDR3 is CASSQVGLAGPQETQYF. The CDR3 bases are TGCGCCAGCAGCCAGGTGGGACTAGCGGGGCCCCAAGAGACCCAGTACTTC.

This clonotype was seen at least ten times. The rearrangement joins TRBV29-1 to TRBJ2-7, with D uncertain. This CDR3 has 9 residues. Trimming shortened V by 7 bases and J by 9 bases, and 10 bases separated the two germline ends. The V gene's germline CDR1 is SQVTM and CDR2 ANQGSEA. This CDR3 is CSAEIGQYF. Here the CDR3 DNA reads TGCAGCGCCGAAATAGGGCAGTACTTC.

As for this clonotype: A much larger clone lies one base from this, so it may be a read error. V usage is TRBV6-5 and J usage is TRBJ2-2, with 7 bases lining up with TRBD2. This CDR3 is built from 15 residues. Germline V CDR1 and CDR2: MNHEY, SVGAGI. CDR3 sequence (DNA): TGTGCCGGCAGTTACGGGGGGTCGCGCACCGGGGAGCTGTTTTTT. Its translation is CAGSYGGSRTGELFF.

V usage is TRBV24-1 and J usage is TRBJ2-3, with D tentatively TRBD1 (6 bases). The V end was cut by 1 base, the J end by 3 bases, with 10 bases between. Germline V gene data show CDR1 as KGHDR and CDR2 as SFDVKD. This CDR3 comprises 15 residues. The CDR3: CATSDFGTRTDTQYF. The CDR3 DNA follows: TGTGCCACCAGTGATTTTGGGACAAGAACAGATACGCAGTATTTT.

On this clonotype: Relative to the germline gene, one junction end is altered; a read error may explain this. The rearrangement joins TRBV11-1 to TRBJ2-7; 13 bases map to TRBD2. The CDR3 covers 15 residues. Per germline, CDR1 SGHAT and CDR2 FQDESV (reference sequence). The DNA for the CDR3 is TGTGCTAGCACCCCCCGGGGACTAGCGGGAAACGAGCGGTACTTC. Its translation is CASTPRGLAGNERYF.

This chain links TRBV11-3 with TRBJ2-3; 7 bases fit TRBD1. The germline gives CDR1 SGHNT, CDR2 YENEEA. The V segment lost 4 bases and the J segment 0 bases; nucleotides outside the gene matches: 10. The CDR3 extends over 17 amino acids. CDR3 sequence: CASSSLTGQQSTDTQYF. The CDR3 nucleotides read TGTGCCAGCAGCTCCTTGACAGGGCAGCAGAGCACAGATACGCAGTATTTT.

As concerns this clonotype: It may be a read error: a sequence one base away is much more abundant. The V and J genes are TRBV10-1 and TRBJ2-5, with TRBD1 matching over 8 bases. This CDR3 is 15 amino acids long. Losses at the gene ends were 7 bases for V and 1 base for J; bases not matched to a gene: 8. CDR1 WNHNN and CDR2 SYGVQD come from the germline V gene (reference sequence). In nucleotides, the CDR3 is TGCGCCAGCAATGACTACGGACAGGGCCAAGAGACCCAGTACTTC. Its protein product is CASNDYGQGQETQYF.